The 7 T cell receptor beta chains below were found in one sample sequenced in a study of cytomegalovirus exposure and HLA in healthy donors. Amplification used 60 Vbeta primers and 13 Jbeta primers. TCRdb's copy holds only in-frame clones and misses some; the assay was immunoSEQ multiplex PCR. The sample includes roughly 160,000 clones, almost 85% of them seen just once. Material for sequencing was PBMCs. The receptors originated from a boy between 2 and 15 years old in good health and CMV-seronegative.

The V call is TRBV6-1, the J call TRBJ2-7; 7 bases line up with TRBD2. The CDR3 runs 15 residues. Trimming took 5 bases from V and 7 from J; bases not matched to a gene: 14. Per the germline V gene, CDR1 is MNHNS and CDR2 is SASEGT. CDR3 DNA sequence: TGTGCCAGCAGTCGGGTCTCCCGGGAGGTAGGGGAGCAGTACTTC. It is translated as CASSRVSREVGEQYF.

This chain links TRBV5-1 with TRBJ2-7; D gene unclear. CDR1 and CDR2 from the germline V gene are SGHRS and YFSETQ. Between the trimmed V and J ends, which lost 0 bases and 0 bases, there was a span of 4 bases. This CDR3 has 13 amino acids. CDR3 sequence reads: CASSLESSYEQYF. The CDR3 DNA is TGCGCCAGCAGCTTGGAGAGCTCCTACGAGCAGTACTTC. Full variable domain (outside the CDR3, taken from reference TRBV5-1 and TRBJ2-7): KAGVTQTPRYLIKTRGQQVTLSCSPISGHRSVSWYQQTPGQGLQFLFEYFSETQRNKGNFPGRFSGRQFSNSRSEMNVSTLELGDSALYLCASSLESSYEQYFGPGTRLTVT.

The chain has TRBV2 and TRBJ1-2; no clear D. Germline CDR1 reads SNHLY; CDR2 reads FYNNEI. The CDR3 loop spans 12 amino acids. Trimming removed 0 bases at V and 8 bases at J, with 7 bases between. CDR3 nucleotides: TGTGCCAGCAGTGAAGCGTGGGAGGGCTACACCTTC. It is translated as CASSEAWEGYTF.

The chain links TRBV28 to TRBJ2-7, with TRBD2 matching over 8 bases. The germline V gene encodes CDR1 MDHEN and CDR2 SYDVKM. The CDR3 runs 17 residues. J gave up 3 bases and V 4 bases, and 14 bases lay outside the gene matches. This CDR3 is CASSSRVKIAGSYEQYF. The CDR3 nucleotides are TGTGCCAGCAGTTCCCGAGTTAAAATAGCGGGGAGCTACGAGCAGTACTTC.

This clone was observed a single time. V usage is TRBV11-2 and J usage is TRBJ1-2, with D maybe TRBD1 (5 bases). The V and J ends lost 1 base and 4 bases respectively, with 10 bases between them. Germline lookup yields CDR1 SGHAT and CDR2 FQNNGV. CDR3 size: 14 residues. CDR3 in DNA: TGTGCCAGCAGCTTAGGAACAGGAACCTATGGCTACACCTTC. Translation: CASSLGTGTYGYTF.

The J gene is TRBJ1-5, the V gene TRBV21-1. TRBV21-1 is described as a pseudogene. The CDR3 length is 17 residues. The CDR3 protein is CASSKEPRRDSNQPQHF. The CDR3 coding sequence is TGTGCCAGCAGCAAAGAGCCTCGGAGGGATAGCAATCAGCCCCAGCATTTT.

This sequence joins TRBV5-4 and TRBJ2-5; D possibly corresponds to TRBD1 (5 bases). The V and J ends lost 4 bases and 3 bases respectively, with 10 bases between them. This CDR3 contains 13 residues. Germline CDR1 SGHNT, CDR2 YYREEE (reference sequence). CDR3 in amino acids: CASSATVEETQYF. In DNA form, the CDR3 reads TGTGCCAGCAGCGCGACAGTAGAAGAGACCCAGTACTTC.